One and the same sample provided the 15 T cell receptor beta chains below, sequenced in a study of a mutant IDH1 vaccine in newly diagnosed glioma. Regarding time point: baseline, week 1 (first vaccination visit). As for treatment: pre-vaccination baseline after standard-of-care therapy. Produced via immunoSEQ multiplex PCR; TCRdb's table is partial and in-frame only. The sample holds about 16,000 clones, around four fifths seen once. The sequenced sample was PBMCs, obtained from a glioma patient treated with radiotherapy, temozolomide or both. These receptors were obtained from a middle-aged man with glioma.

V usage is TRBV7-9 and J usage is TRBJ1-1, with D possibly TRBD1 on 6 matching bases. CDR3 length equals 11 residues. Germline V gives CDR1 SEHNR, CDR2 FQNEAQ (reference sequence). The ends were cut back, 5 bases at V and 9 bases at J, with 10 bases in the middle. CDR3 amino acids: CASSPGGQAFF. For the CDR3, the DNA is TGTGCCAGCAGCCCCGGGGGCCAAGCTTTCTTT.

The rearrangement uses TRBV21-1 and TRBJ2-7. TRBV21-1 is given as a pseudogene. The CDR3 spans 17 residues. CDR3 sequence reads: CASSKAVWDQSSYEQYF. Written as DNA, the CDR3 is TGTGCCAGCAGCAAAGCGGTATGGGACCAAAGCTCCTACGAGCAGTACTTC.

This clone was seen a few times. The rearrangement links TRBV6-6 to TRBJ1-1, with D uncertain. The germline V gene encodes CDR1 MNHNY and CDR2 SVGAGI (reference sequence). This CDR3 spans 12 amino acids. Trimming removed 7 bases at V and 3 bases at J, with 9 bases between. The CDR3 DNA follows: TGTGCCAGCACTACCGGGTACACTGAAGCTTTCTTT. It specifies CASTTGYTEAFF.

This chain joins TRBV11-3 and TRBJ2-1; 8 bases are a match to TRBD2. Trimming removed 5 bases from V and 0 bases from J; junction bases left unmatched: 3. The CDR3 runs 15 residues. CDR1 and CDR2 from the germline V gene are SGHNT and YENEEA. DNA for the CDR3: TGTGCCAGCAGCGGGAGCGGGAGCTCCTACAATGAGCAGTTCTTC. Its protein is CASSGSGSSYNEQFF.

This CDR3 reads CASIPGHSAGLYEQYV. The DNA of the CDR3 is TGTGCCAGCATCCCTGGACACAGTGCGGGGCTCTACGAGCAGTACGTC. The chain combines TRBV28 with TRBJ2-7; D is perhaps TRBD2 (6 bases). CDR3 length equals 16 residues. Germline V gene data show CDR1 as MDHEN and CDR2 as SYDVKM. V lost 7 bases, J lost 3 bases, and 22 bases lay in between.

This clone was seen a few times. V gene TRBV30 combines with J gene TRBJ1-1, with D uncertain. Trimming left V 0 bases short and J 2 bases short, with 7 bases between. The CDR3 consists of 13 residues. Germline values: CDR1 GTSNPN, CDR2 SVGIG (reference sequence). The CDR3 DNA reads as TGTGCCTGGAGTGTAGTTCTAAACACTGAAGCTTTCTTT. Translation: CAWSVVLNTEAFF.

This CDR3 is CASSRTDSNQPQHF. The CDR3 coding sequence is TGTGCCAGTAGCCGGACAGATAGCAATCAGCCCCAGCATTTT. V and J are TRBV19 and TRBJ1-5; D perhaps matches TRBD1 (6 bases). This CDR3 is 14 amino acids long. Germline loops: CDR1 LNHDA, CDR2 SQIVND (reference sequence). Trimming removed 6 bases at V and 0 bases at J, with 9 bases between. Full variable domain (remainder filled in from reference TRBV19 and TRBJ1-5): DGGITQSPKYLFRKEGQNVTLSCEQNLNHDAMYWYRQDPGQGLRLIYYSQIVNDFQKGDIAEGYSVSREKKESFPLTVTSAQKNPTAFYLCASSRTDSNQPQHFGDGTRLSIL.

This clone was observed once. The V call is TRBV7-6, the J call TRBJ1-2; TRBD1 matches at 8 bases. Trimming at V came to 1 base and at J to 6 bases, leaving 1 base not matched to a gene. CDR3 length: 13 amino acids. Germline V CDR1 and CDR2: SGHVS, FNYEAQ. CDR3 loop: CASSLEQGDGYTF. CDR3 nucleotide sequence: TGTGCCAGCAGCTTAGAACAGGGGGATGGCTACACCTTC.

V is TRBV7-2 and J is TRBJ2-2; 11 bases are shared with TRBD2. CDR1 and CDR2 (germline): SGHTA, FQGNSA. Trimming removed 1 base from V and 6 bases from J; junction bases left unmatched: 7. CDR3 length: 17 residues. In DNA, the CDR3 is TGTGCCAGCAGCTTAGTAGTTCTAGCGGGAGGCGCCGGGGAGCTGTTTTTT. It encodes CASSLVVLAGGAGELFF.

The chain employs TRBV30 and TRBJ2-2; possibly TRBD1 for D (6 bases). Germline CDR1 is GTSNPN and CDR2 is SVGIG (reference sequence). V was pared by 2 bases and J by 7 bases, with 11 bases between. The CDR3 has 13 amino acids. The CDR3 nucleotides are TGTGCCTGGAGTCCCCAGGGGTACGGGGAGCTGTTTTTT. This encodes CAWSPQGYGELFF.

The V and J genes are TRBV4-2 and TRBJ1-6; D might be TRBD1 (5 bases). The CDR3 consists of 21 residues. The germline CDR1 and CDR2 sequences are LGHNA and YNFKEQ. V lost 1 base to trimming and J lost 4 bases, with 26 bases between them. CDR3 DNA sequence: TGTGCCAGCAGCCAAGCCTCTATATCCTCAGGGCCGACGATATATAATTCACCCCTCCACTTT. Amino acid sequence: CASSQASISSGPTIYNSPLHF.

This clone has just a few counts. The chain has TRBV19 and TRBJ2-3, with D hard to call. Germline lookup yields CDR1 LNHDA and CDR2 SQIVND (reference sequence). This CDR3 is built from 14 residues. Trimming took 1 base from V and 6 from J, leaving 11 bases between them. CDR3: CASSIAGSADTQYF. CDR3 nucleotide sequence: TGTGCCAGTAGTATAGCGGGCAGCGCTGATACGCAGTATTTT. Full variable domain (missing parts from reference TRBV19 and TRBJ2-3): DGGITQSPKYLFRKEGQNVTLSCEQNLNHDAMYWYRQDPGQGLRLIYYSQIVNDFQKGDIAEGYSVSREKKESFPLTVTSAQKNPTAFYLCASSIAGSADTQYFGPGTRLTVL.

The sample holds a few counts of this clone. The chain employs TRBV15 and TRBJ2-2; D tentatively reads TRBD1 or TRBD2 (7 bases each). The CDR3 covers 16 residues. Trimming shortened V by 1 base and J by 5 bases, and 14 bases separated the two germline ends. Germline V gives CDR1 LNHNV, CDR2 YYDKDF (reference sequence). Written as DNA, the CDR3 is TGTGCCACCAGCAGAGCTCCCAGGGGGGGTACCGGGGAGCTGTTTTTT. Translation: CATSRAPRGGTGELFF.

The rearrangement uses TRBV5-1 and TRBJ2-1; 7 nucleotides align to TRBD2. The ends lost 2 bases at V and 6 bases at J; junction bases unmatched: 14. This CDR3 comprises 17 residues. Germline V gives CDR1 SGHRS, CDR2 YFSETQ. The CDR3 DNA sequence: TGCGCCAGCAGCTTCTCCATCGGGACTATCTCCCCCAATGAGCAGTTCTTC. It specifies CASSFSIGTISPNEQFF.

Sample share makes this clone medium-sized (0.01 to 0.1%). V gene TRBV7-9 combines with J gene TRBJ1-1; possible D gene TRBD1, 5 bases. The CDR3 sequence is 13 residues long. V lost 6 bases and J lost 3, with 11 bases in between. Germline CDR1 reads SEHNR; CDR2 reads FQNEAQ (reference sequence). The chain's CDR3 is CASRRGEDTEAFF. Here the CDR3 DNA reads TGTGCCAGCAGACGGGGGGAGGACACTGAAGCTTTCTTT.